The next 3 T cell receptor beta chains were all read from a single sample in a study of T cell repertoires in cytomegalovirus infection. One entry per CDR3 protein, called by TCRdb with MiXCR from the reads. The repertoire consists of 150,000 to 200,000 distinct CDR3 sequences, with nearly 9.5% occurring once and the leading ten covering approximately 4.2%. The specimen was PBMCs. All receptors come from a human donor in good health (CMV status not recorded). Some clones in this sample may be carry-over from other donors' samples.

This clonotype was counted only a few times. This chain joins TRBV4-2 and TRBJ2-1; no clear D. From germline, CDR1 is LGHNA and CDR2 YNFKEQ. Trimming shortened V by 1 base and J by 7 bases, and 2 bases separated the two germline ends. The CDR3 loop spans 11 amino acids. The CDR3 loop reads CASSQGNEQFF. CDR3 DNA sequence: TGTGCCAGCAGCCAAGGGAATGAGCAGTTCTTC.

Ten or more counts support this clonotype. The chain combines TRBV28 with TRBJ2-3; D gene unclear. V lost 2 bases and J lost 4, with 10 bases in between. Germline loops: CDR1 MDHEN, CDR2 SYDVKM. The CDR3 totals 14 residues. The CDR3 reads CASSLGGAADTQYF. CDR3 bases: TGTGCCAGCAGTTTAGGTGGCGCGGCAGATACGCAGTATTTT.

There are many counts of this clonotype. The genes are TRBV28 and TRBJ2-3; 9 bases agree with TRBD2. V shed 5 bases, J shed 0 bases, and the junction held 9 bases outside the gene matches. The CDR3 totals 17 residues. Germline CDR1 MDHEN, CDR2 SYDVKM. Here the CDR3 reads CASSPAGGLPSTDTQYF. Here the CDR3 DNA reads TGTGCCAGCAGTCCGGCGGGAGGGTTGCCTAGCACAGATACGCAGTATTTT.